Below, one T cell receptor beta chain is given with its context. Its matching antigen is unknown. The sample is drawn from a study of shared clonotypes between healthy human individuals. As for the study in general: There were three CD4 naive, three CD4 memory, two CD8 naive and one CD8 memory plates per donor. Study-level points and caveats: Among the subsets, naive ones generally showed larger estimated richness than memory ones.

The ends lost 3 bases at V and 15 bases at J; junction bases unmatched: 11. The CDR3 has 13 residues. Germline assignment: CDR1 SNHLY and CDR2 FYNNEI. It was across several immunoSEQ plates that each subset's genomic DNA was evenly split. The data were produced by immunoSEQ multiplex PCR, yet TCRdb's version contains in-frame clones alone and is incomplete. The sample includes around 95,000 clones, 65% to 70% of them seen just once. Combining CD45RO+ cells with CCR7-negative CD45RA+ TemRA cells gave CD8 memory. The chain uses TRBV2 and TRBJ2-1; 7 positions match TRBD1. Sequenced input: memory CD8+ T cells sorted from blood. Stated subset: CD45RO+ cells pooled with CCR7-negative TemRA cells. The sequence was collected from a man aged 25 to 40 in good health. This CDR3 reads CASSDWTGPGPFF. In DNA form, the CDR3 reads TGTGCCAGCAGTGACTGGACAGGTCCCGGCCCGTTCTTC.